The 22 T cell receptor beta chains below were found in one sample sequenced in a study of OX40 agonist ivuxolimab in advanced cancers. TCRdb's copy holds only in-frame clones and misses some; the assay was immunoSEQ multiplex PCR. The sample shows around 44,000 clones, about 86% of them seen only once. The sample in question was CD4+ or CD8+ T cells sorted from blood, obtained in a trial of the OX40 agonist ivuxolimab. Receptors were obtained from an adult with an advanced solid tumor such as melanoma, head and neck, liver or kidney cancer.

V usage is TRBV27 and J usage is TRBJ2-1, with 15 bases matching TRBD2. The CDR3 consists of 16 residues. Germline V gene lookup returns CDR1 MNHEY and CDR2 SMNVEV (reference sequence). The junction had 2 bases not matched to a gene; V was cut back by 1 base and J by 7 bases. The CDR3, as DNA: TGTGCCAGCAGTTTATACGGGACTAGCGGGAGGAATGAGCAGTTCTTC. It translates to CASSLYGTSGRNEQFF.

The chain recombines TRBV11-1 with TRBJ1-6, with 9 bases lining up with TRBD1. The germline gives CDR1 SGHAT, CDR2 FQDESV (reference sequence). The CDR3 has 14 residues. The junction had 5 bases not matched to a gene; V was cut back by 5 bases and J by 9 bases. Written as DNA, the CDR3 is TGTGCCAGCAGCACGGGACAGGGAGGTTCACCCCTCCACTTT. Its translation: CASSTGQGGSPLHF. The full variable domain, rest sourced from reference TRBV11-1 and TRBJ1-6, is EAEVAQSPRYKITEKSQAVAFWCDPISGHATLYWYRQILGQGPELLVQFQDESVVDDSQLPKDRFSAERLKGVDSTLKIQPAELGDSAMYLCASSTGQGGSPLHFGNGTRLTVT.

The J gene is TRBJ2-4, the V gene TRBV11-2; D gene unclear. In germline, CDR1 is SGHAT, CDR2 FQNNGV. The V end lost 4 bases, the J end lost 0 bases, and 7 bases lay between the germline ends. The CDR3 is 14 residues long. Here the CDR3 DNA reads TGTGCCAGCAGCTCGCGACTAGCCAAAAACATTCAGTACTTC. It yields the protein CASSSRLAKNIQYF.

V is TRBV19 and J is TRBJ2-5, with TRBD2 matching over 8 bases. The CDR3 spans 16 residues. Losses at the gene ends were 3 bases for V and 4 bases for J; bases not matched to a gene: 10. Per the germline V gene, CDR1 is LNHDA and CDR2 is SQIVND (reference sequence). The CDR3 DNA reads TGTGCCAGTAGTATTGAGGCTAGCGGGTGGGTAGAGACCCAGTACTTC. It codes for CASSIEASGWVETQYF.

In this sample, this clone turned up a few times. V gene TRBV11-2 combines with J gene TRBJ1-6, with D uncertain. Trimming took 2 bases from V and 0 from J, leaving 5 bases between them. In germline, CDR1 is SGHAT, CDR2 FQNNGV. The CDR3 has 15 amino acids. The CDR3 region is CASSLQLSYNSPLHF. In nucleotides, the CDR3 is TGTGCCAGCAGCTTACAGCTCTCCTATAATTCACCCCTCCACTTT.

The chain is built from TRBV7-2 and TRBJ2-1; a possible D gene is TRBD2 (6 bases). The CDR3 extends over 19 amino acids. With 1 base removed from V and 0 bases from J, the gap between germline ends came to 19 bases. CDR1 is SGHTA and CDR2 is FQGNSA in the germline V gene. CDR3 sequence reads: CASSLVPPASAYSYNEQFF. As DNA, the CDR3 is TGTGCCAGCAGCTTAGTTCCTCCGGCTAGCGCCTACTCCTACAATGAGCAGTTCTTC.

V usage is TRBV27 and J usage is TRBJ1-2; D is unresolved. The V and J ends lost 5 bases and 0 bases respectively, with 13 bases between them. Germline values: CDR1 MNHEY, CDR2 SMNVEV (reference sequence). The CDR3 sequence is 15 residues long. CDR3 loop: CASSVNSLANYGYTF. The CDR3 region has the DNA TGTGCCAGCAGTGTTAACTCCTTAGCTAACTATGGCTACACCTTC.

This chain connects TRBV18 to TRBJ2-7; 7 bases map to TRBD1. Losses at the gene ends were 0 bases for V and 5 bases for J; bases not matched to a gene: 7. The CDR3 sequence is 15 residues long. Germline V CDR1 and CDR2: KGHSH, LQKENI. CDR3 amino acids: CASSPPGQASDEQYF. DNA of the CDR3: TGTGCCAGCTCACCACCAGGACAGGCATCGGACGAGCAGTACTTC.

J is TRBJ2-2 and V is TRBV10-3, with TRBD2 matching over 10 bases. The CDR3 covers 18 residues. Germline-derived CDR1 and CDR2 are ENHRY and SYGVKD. After removal of 5 bases from V and 4 bases from J, the junction contained 13 bases not matched to a gene. The CDR3 sequence is CAISSGLAIRSGTGELFF. The CDR3 bases are TGTGCCATCAGTTCGGGACTAGCGATTCGTTCGGGCACCGGGGAGCTGTTTTTT.

V and J are TRBV27 and TRBJ1-4, with a weak D call TRBD1 (5 bases). Looked up from germline, CDR1 is MNHEY and CDR2 is SMNVEV (reference sequence). CDR3 length equals 14 residues. Trimming stripped 4 bases from V and 8 bases from J, with 14 bases between. CDR3 amino acids: CASSSWGVREKLFF. The DNA for the CDR3 is TGTGCCAGCAGTTCCTGGGGGGTACGGGAAAAACTGTTTTTT.

The V gene is TRBV7-8, the J gene TRBJ2-7; the match to TRBD1 covers 8 bases. From germline, CDR1 is SGHVS and CDR2 FQNEAQ. This CDR3 is 15 amino acids long. V gave up 9 bases and J gave up 0 bases; unmatched junction bases: 10. CDR3 DNA: TGTGCCAGTAGAGGCCGGACAGGGAACTCCTACGAGCAGTACTTC. This encodes CASRGRTGNSYEQYF.

The chain uses TRBV19 and TRBJ2-2; 14 bases match TRBD2. The CDR3 is made up of 16 amino acids. Unmatched junction bases numbered 7, after V lost 6 bases and J lost 7 bases. Germline loops: CDR1 LNHDA, CDR2 SQIVND (reference sequence). The CDR3 bases are TGTGCCAGTAGCCACGCTGGACTAGCGGGAGGCGGGGAGCTGTTTTTT. Its protein product is CASSHAGLAGGGELFF.

The chain employs TRBV18 and TRBJ1-5, with D tentatively TRBD1 (5 bases). The CDR3 extends over 16 amino acids. Germline lookup yields CDR1 KGHSH and CDR2 LQKENI. V lost 2 bases, J lost 7 bases, and 18 bases lay in between. Here the CDR3 reads CASSPYDPGSNQPQHF. CDR3 nucleotide sequence: TGTGCCAGCTCACCATACGATCCAGGGAGTAACCAGCCCCAGCATTTT.

The gene calls are TRBV5-4 and TRBJ1-2; TRBD1 is a possible D gene (5 bases). The CDR3 covers 13 residues. The V end lost 1 base, the J end lost 4 bases, and 8 bases lay between the germline ends. The germline V gene encodes CDR1 SGHNT and CDR2 YYREEE (reference sequence). In DNA, the CDR3 is TGTGCCAGCAGCTTGAGGACAATCTATGGCTACACCTTC. Translation gives CASSLRTIYGYTF.

This clone is a singleton in its sample. This chain uses TRBV29-1 with TRBJ2-5, with D possibly being TRBD2 (6 bases). This CDR3 is built from 13 residues. Germline V CDR1 and CDR2: SQVTM, ANQGSEA. Deletions cut 4 bases from V and 5 bases from J, with 14 bases between. CDR3 region: CSVVIGSGETQYF. CDR3 bases: TGCAGCGTTGTGATCGGGAGCGGGGAGACCCAGTACTTC.

V is TRBV5-6 and J is TRBJ2-3; no clear D gene. The CDR3 loop spans 14 amino acids. Germline V lookup: CDR1 SGHDT, CDR2 YYEEEE. Trimming took 2 bases from V and 1 from J, leaving 8 bases between them. The CDR3 loop is CASSLGWGTDTQYF. In DNA form, the CDR3 reads TGTGCCAGCAGCTTAGGGTGGGGCACAGATACGCAGTATTTT.

The chain is built from TRBV7-9 and TRBJ2-5, with D perhaps given as TRBD1 or TRBD2 (5 bases each). There are 15 residues in the CDR3. Germline V CDR1 and CDR2: SEHNR, FQNEAQ (reference sequence). V gave up 0 bases and J gave up 7 bases, with 15 bases separating them. This chain's CDR3 is CASSLARGAVGTQYF. The CDR3 DNA reads TGTGCCAGCAGCTTAGCGCGAGGGGCGGTAGGGACCCAGTACTTC.

This chain uses TRBV27 with TRBJ2-3, with 12 nucleotides matching TRBD2. The CDR3 consists of 18 residues. Germline lookup yields CDR1 MNHEY and CDR2 SMNVEV (reference sequence). V trimming: 10 bases; J trimming: 0 bases; junction bases outside the gene matches: 14. The CDR3 DNA is TGTGCCACCATAAGCCCTAGCGGGAGGGGATGGAGCACAGATACGCAGTATTTT. It specifies CATISPSGRGWSTDTQYF.

Details on this clone: Different DNA sequences within this sample yield the same CDR3. The CDR3 is CASSFSNQPQHF. As DNA, the CDR3 is TGTGCCAGCAGTTTTAGCAATCAGCCCCAGCATTTT. The gene calls are TRBV7-9 and TRBJ1-5, with D uncertain. The CDR3 length is 12 residues. The germline V gene encodes CDR1 SEHNR and CDR2 FQNEAQ (reference sequence). The V and J ends lost 6 bases and 0 bases respectively, with 3 bases between them.

The V gene is TRBV5-1, the J gene TRBJ2-2; tentatively, D is TRBD1 or TRBD2 (5 bases each). The CDR3 covers 15 residues. Germline lookup yields CDR1 SGHRS and CDR2 YFSETQ. V was trimmed by 5 bases and J by 6 bases, leaving 17 bases between them. The CDR3 nucleotides are TGCGCCAGCAGTCGGGTAGAGGGGATGCCCGGGGAGCTGTTTTTT. It codes for CASSRVEGMPGELFF.

J is TRBJ2-7 and V is TRBV2; the D is unclear. Germline V gene sequence: CDR1 SNHLY, CDR2 FYNNEI. The CDR3 length is 11 residues. Trimming left V 0 bases short and J 4 bases short, with 1 base between. Written as DNA, the CDR3 is TGTGCCAGCAGTGAAGCGTACGAGCAGTACTTC. As protein: CASSEAYEQYF. The variable domain in full, with the rest retrieved from reference TRBV2 and TRBJ2-7, is EPEVTQTPSHQVTQMGQEVILRCVPISNHLYFYWYRQILGQKVEFLVSFYNNEISEKSEIFDDQFSVERPDGSNFTLKIRSTKLEDSAMYFCASSEAYEQYFGPGTRLTVT.

The chain joins TRBV11-2 to TRBJ1-6, with D possibly being TRBD1 (5 bases). Trimming took off 5 bases at V and 7 bases at J, with 9 bases between the two ends. CDR1 SGHAT and CDR2 FQNNGV come from the germline V gene. This CDR3 is 13 amino acids long. CDR3 loop: CASSPGGNSPLHF. The CDR3 coding sequence is TGTGCCAGCAGCCCCGGGGGGAATTCACCCCTCCACTTT.